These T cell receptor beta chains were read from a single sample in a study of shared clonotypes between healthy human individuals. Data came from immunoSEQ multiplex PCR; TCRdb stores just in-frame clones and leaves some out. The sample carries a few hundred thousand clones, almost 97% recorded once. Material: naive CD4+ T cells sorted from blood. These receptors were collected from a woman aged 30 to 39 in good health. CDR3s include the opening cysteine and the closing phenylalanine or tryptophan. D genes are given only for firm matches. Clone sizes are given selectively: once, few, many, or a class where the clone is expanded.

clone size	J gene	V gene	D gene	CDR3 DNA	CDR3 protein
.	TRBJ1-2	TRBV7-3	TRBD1	TGTGCCAGCAGCCCTCAGGGGGGTGGCTACACCTTC	CASSPQGGGYTF
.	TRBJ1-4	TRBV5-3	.	TGTGCCAGCAGCCTCAAGTGGACGGATGAAAAACTGTTTTTT	CASSLKWTDEKLFF
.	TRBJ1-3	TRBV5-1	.	TGCGCCAGCAGTGTGGAGGGGCTAAAAACAGAACTGTCTGGAAACACCATATATTTT	CASSVEGLKTELSGNTIYF
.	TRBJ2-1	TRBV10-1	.	TGCGCCAGCAGCAGCCTAGCGTGGAATGAGCAGTTCTTC	CASSSLAWNEQFF
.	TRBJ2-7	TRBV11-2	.	TGTGCCAGCAGCTTAGCGGGGGCGGACTCCTACGAGCAGTACTTC	CASSLAGADSYEQYF
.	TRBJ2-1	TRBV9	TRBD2	TGTGCCAGCAGCGAGACTAGCGGGGGATACAATGAGCAGTTCTTC	CASSETSGGYNEQFF
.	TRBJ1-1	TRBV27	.	TGTGCCAGCAGTCGACAGCGGTCCCCCGTGAACACTGAAGCTTTCTTT	CASSRQRSPVNTEAFF
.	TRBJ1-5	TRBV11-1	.	TGTGCCAGCAGCTTGGGTACCTACTCCAAGGGGATTCAGCCCCAGCATTTT	CASSLGTYSKGIQPQHF
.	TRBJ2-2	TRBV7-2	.	TGTGCCAGCAGGGACGCTGGGGAGCTGTTTTTT	CASRDAGELFF
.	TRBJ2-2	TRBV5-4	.	TGTGCCAGCAGCTTGGGTAGCAGTAACACCGGGGAGCTGTTTTTT	CASSLGSSNTGELFF
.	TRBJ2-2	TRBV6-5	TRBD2	TGTGCCAGCAGGCTAGCGGCGAACACCGGGGAGCTGTTTTTT	CASRLAANTGELFF
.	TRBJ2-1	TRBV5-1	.	TGCGCCAGCAGCCCGCGGCAGGCCTACAATGAGCAGTTCTTC	CASSPRQAYNEQFF
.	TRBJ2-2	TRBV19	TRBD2	TGTGCCAGTAGGAGGAGGACTAGCGGGAGGGCCCTAAACACCGGGGAGCTGTTTTTT	CASRRRTSGRALNTGELFF
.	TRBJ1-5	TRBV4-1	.	TGCGCCAGCAGCCTCAGGGGACTCGAGCCCCAGCATTTT	CASSLRGLEPQHF
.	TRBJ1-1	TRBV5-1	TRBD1	TGCGCCAGCAGCATCGGACAGGGTAGCATGAACACTGAAGCTTTCTTT	CASSIGQGSMNTEAFF
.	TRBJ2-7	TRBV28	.	TGTGCCAGCAGTTCCGAAGGGACCCACTCTTACGAGCAGTACTTC	CASSSEGTHSYEQYF
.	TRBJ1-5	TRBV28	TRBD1	TGTGCCAGCAGGGAACAGGGGAATGTTCAGCCCCAGCATTTT	CASREQGNVQPQHF
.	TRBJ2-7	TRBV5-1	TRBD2	TGCGCCAGCAGCCTGGGATCGGGGGAGGGCCCCTACGAGCAGTACTTC	CASSLGSGEGPYEQYF
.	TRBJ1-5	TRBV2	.	TGTGCCAGCAGTGAAGCGACGGGGGCCACTCAGCCCCAGCATTTT	CASSEATGATQPQHF
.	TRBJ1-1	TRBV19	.	TGTGCCAGTAGTAAGGGTTTAGGACGGAGTAGGGACACTGAAGCTTTCTTT	CASSKGLGRSRDTEAFF
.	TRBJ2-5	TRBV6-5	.	TGTGCCAGCAGCTTAAGCCCAGAGACCCAGTACTTC	CASSLSPETQYF
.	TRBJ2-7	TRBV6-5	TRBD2	TGTGCCAGCAGCTTACTAGCGGGTCCCTACGAGCAGTACTTC	CASSLLAGPYEQYF
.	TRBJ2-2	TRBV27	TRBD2	TGTGCCAGCAGTTTTGGCGGGAGCAACACCGGGGAGCTGTTTTTT	CASSFGGSNTGELFF
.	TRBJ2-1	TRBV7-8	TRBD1	TGTGCCAGCAGCTGGTTGGCCGGGACAGGGGTGGTTTGGGATGAGCAGTTCTTC	CASSWLAGTGVVWDEQFF
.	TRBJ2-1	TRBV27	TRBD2	TGTGCCAGCAGTCCCCGGGACTATCCCTACAATGAGCAGTTCTTC	CASSPRDYPYNEQFF
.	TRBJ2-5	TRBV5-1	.	TGCGCCAGCAGCAACCGGGACACCCTCCAAGAGACCCAGTACTTC	CASSNRDTLQETQYF
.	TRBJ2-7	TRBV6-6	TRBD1	TGTGCCAGCCGCCGGGACAGGGGGCTCAACGAGCAGTACTTC	CASRRDRGLNEQYF
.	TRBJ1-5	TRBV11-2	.	TGTGCCAGCAGCTCCCTCAGGGATCAGCCCCAGCATTTT	CASSSLRDQPQHF
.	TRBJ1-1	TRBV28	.	TGTGCCAGCAGTTTATCTCCTTGGCGGAACACTGAAGCTTTCTTT	CASSLSPWRNTEAFF
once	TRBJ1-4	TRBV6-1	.	TGTGCCAGCAGATTGAATGAAAAACTGTTTTTT	CASRLNEKLFF
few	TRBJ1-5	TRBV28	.	TGTGCCAGCGCACAGCATCATCAGCCCCAGCATTTT	CASAQHHQPQHF
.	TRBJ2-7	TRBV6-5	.	TGTGCCAGCAGCCGGACTGGCCACTACGAGCAGTACTTC	CASSRTGHYEQYF
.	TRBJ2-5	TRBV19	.	TGTGCCAGTACCCCGTCTGGGACATCACTAGAGACCCAGTACTTC	CASTPSGTSLETQYF
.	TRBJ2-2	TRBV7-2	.	TGTGCCAGCAGCTTAACCTCGTTTGTGGAGCTGTTTTTT	CASSLTSFVELFF
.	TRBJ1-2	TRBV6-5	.	TGTGCCAGCAGGAACCCGGGTGTTTATGGCTACACCTTC	CASRNPGVYGYTF
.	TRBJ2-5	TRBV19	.	TGTGCCAGTAGTGCCCCCGGGACGCAGAGCACCCAGTACTTC	CASSAPGTQSTQYF
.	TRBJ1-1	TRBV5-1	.	TGCGCCAGCAGCTTGGCCAAAACCTCCGAGGTACACACTGAAGCTTTCTTT	CASSLAKTSEVHTEAFF
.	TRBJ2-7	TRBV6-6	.	TGTGCCAGCAGTTACCTAACTAGGGGGAGCGAGCAGTACTTC	CASSYLTRGSEQYF
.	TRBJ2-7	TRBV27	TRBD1	TGTGCCAGCAGTTCGGGACAGGGTTCGTCCGAGCAGTACTTC	CASSSGQGSSEQYF
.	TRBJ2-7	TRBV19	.	TGTGCCAGTAGTACAGGGAACTCCTACGAGCAGTACTTC	CASSTGNSYEQYF
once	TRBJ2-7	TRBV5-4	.	TGTGCCAGCAGCTTGGGGTCGCGCTACGAGCAGTACTTC	CASSLGSRYEQYF
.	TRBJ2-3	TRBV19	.	TGTGCCAGTAGTAGCGGGGACAGCACAGATACGCAGTATTTT	CASSSGDSTDTQYF
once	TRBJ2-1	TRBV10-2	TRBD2	TGCGCCAGCAGCGCTCGTCTAGCGGGAGTTTTTAATGAGCAGTTCTTC	CASSARLAGVFNEQFF
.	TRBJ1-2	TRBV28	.	TGTGCCAGCAGTGAGGGTTTACTGGACTATGGCTACACCTTC	CASSEGLLDYGYTF
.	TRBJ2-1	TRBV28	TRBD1	TGTGCCAGCAGTTCACCCGGGACAGAGAACAATGAGCAGTTCTTC	CASSSPGTENNEQFF
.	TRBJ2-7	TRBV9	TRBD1	TGTGCCAGCAGCACCGGGACAGGGCCCTACGAGCAGTACTTC	CASSTGTGPYEQYF
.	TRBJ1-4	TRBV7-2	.	TGTGCCAGCAGCTTAGGGGGCGGATCGAGCGGAGGGGCTAATGAAAAACTGTTTTTT	CASSLGGGSSGGANEKLFF
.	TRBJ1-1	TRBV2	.	TGTGCCAGCAATCAGAACACTGAAGCTTTCTTT	CASNQNTEAFF
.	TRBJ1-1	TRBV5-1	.	TGCGCCAGCATTGGCTCCCAAAGGGGTACTGAAGCTTTCTTT	CASIGSQRGTEAFF
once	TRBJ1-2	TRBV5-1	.	TGCGCCAGCAGCTCCCTCGGTGGAGGGAACTATGGCTACACCTTC	CASSSLGGGNYGYTF
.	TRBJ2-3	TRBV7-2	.	TGTGCCAGCACCCTCCCATTACTAAATACGCAGTATTTT	CASTLPLLNTQYF
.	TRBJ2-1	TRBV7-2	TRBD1	TGTGCCAGCAGCTTCGACAGGGGGCAGGTTGAGCAGTTCTTC	CASSFDRGQVEQFF
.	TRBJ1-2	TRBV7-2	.	TGTGCCAGCAGGCCCAGCTACACTAACTATGGCTACACCTTC	CASRPSYTNYGYTF
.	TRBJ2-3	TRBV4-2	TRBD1	TGTGCCAGCAGCCAATCCCCGGGACAGGTTCTAGATACGCAGTATTTT	CASSQSPGQVLDTQYF
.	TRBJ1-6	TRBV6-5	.	TGTGCCAGCAGTTTCCAGAGCCGTTCACCCCTCCACTTT	CASSFQSRSPLHF
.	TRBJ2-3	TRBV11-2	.	TGTGCCAGCAGCTTATGGCAGAACACAGATACGCAGTATTTT	CASSLWQNTDTQYF
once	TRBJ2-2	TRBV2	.	TGTGCCAGCAGTGCCCGGGGTAGCGGGAACACCGGGGAGCTGTTTTTT	CASSARGSGNTGELFF
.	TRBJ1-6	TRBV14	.	TGTGCCAGCAGCCTTCCCTCTGACAGCACCTATAATTCACCCCTCCACTTT	CASSLPSDSTYNSPLHF
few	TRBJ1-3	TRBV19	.	TGTGCCAGTAGTGGACAATTCTCTGGAAACACCATATATTTT	CASSGQFSGNTIYF
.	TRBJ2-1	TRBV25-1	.	TGTGCCAGCAGTGAAGGGGGCCTAAGCTCCTACAATGAGCAGTTCTTC	CASSEGGLSSYNEQFF